This T cell receptor beta chain was observed in a study of T cells in Graves' hyperthyroidism and ophthalmopathy. Many counts were recorded for this clonotype. Amplified regions were TCR beta CDR3 sequences from RNA transcripts. The HTBI set primed first-round TCR CDR3 RT-PCR. TCRdb re-analysed the multiplex PCR reads in MiXCR, keeping a single row per CDR3 protein. The table records 750,000 to 950,000 distinct CDR3 sequences, 38% of them present only once. The CDR3 has 11 amino acids. V dropped 5 bases and J dropped 8 bases, with 9 bases sitting between them. Germline CDR1 SEHNR, CDR2 FQNEAQ (reference sequence).

This receptor was obtained from a young man with Graves' hyperthyroidism. The sequenced sample consisted of blood. This chain joins TRBV7-9 and TRBJ1-1; D is perhaps TRBD1 (5 bases). The CDR3 protein is CASSLGREAFF. The DNA of the CDR3 is TGTGCCAGCAGCCTGGGACGGGAAGCTTTCTTT.